The T cell receptor beta chain under discussion was sequenced for a study of cytomegalovirus exposure and HLA in healthy donors. Across the study: The roughly 100 million unique TCR beta sequences, from roughly 170 million T cells, were found by an earlier analysis.

The PCR had 60 Vbeta and 13 Jbeta primers. This table comes from immunoSEQ multiplex PCR, and its TCRdb copy is limited to in-frame clones, with some not included. This sample has about 67,000 clones, with approximately 92% found just once. Study-level points and caveats: Generally TCR sequences proved uncommon, though certain public TCRs appeared in numerous donors. The analysis excluded some indistinguishable V segments, including TRBV6-2 and TRBV6-3. The classifier was said to identify cytomegalovirus status with high specificity and sensitivity.

In regard to this clone: As yet, its antigen is unknown.

CDR3 length: 13 residues. Per germline, CDR1 MNHEY and CDR2 SVGAGI. Between the trimmed V and J ends, which lost 0 bases and 8 bases, there was a span of 10 bases. This receptor was identified in a woman in her twenties or thirties in good health and CMV-seropositive. The specimen sequenced was PBMCs. The chain is built from TRBV6-5 and TRBJ1-2; D is ambiguous. The CDR3 here is CASSYSGAWGYTF. CDR3 bases: TGTGCCAGCAGTTACTCGGGAGCGTGGGGCTACACCTTC.